A selection of T cell receptor beta chains follows, all from one sample in a study of blood T cell repertoires in COVID-19. Sequencing used immunoSEQ multiplex PCR; TCRdb keeps in-frame clones, though not all of them. Of 200,000 to 300,000 clones in the sample, more than 85% were seen once. The specimen was peripheral blood. The origin of the receptors is a woman aged 55-70 years with COVID-19, enrolled during active disease. Both conserved end residues are part of each CDR3. Each record gives: J gene, V gene, clone size, D gene, CDR3 protein, CDR3 DNA. The D gene is left open where the match is weak. Rows may omit the clone size; those that give it use once, few, many or a size class.

j_call: TRBJ1-2; v_call: TRBV5-4; clone_size: .; d_call: .; cdr3_aa: CASSFGGGGNYGYTF; cdr3_nt: TGTGCCAGCAGCTTTGGTGGGGGGGGCAACTATGGCTACACCTTC
j_call: TRBJ2-3; v_call: TRBV2; clone_size: once; d_call: TRBD1; cdr3_aa: CASSSFLDRRTTDTQYF; cdr3_nt: TGTGCCAGCAGCAGTTTCCTGGACAGGAGGACCACAGATACGCAGTATTTT
j_call: TRBJ1-1; v_call: TRBV14; clone_size: once; d_call: TRBD1; cdr3_aa: CASSQGQGLNTEAFF; cdr3_nt: TGTGCCAGCAGCCAAGGACAGGGGCTGAACACTGAAGCTTTCTTT
j_call: TRBJ2-4; v_call: TRBV5-4; clone_size: .; d_call: TRBD2; cdr3_aa: CASSFSGLAQNIQYF; cdr3_nt: TGTGCCAGCAGCTTTAGTGGACTAGCGCAAAACATTCAGTACTTC
j_call: TRBJ1-5; v_call: TRBV7-9; clone_size: .; d_call: .; cdr3_aa: CASSSGTYSNQPQHF; cdr3_nt: TGTGCCAGCAGCTCCGGGACATATAGCAATCAGCCCCAGCATTTT
j_call: TRBJ1-5; v_call: TRBV2; clone_size: .; d_call: .; cdr3_aa: CASSAERQQPQHF; cdr3_nt: TGTGCCAGCAGTGCCGAGAGGCAGCAGCCCCAGCATTTT
j_call: TRBJ2-1; v_call: TRBV5-4; clone_size: .; d_call: .; cdr3_aa: CASSLDGREFDEQFF; cdr3_nt: TGTGCCAGCAGCTTGGATGGCAGGGAATTCGATGAGCAGTTCTTC
j_call: TRBJ2-7; v_call: TRBV28; clone_size: once; d_call: .; cdr3_aa: CATSIRVGTYEQYF; cdr3_nt: TGTGCCACCAGTATCAGGGTGGGGACTTACGAGCAGTACTTC
j_call: TRBJ2-7; v_call: TRBV6-6; clone_size: few; d_call: TRBD2; cdr3_aa: CASRSAREGGEQYF; cdr3_nt: TGTGCCAGCAGATCCGCGCGGGAGGGTGGCGAGCAGTACTTC
j_call: TRBJ1-5; v_call: TRBV2; clone_size: .; d_call: TRBD1; cdr3_aa: CASSERTGGNQPQHF; cdr3_nt: TGTGCCAGCAGTGAGAGGACAGGAGGCAATCAGCCCCAGCATTTT
j_call: TRBJ2-2; v_call: TRBV11-2; clone_size: .; d_call: .; cdr3_aa: CASSLSQTGELFF; cdr3_nt: TGTGCCAGCAGCTTATCGCAGACCGGGGAGCTGTTTTTT